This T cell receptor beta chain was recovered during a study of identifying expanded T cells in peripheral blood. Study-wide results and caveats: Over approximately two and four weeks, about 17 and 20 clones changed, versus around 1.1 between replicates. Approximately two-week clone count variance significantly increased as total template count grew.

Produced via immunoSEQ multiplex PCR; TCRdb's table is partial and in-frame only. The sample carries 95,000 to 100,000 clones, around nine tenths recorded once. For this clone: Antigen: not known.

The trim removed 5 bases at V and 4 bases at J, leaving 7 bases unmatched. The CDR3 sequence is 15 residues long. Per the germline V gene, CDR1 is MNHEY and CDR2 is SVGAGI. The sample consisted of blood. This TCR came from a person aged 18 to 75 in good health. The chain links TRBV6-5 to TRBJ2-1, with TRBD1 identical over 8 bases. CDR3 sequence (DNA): TGTGCCAGCAGTAACCTAGACAGGGGTTACAATGAGCAGTTCTTC. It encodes CASSNLDRGYNEQFF.